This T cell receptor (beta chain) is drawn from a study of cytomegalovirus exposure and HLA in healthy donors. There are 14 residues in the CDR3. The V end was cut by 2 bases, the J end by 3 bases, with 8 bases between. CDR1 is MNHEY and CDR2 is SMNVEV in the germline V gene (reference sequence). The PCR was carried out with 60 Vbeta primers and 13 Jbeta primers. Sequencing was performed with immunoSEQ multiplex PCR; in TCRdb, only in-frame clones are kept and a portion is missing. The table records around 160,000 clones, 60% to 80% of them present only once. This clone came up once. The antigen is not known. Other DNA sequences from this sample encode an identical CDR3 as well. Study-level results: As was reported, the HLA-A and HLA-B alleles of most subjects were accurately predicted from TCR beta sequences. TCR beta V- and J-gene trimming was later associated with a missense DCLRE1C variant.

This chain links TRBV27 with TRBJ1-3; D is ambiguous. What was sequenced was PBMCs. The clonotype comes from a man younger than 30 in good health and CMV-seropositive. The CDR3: CASSLRGGGNTIYF. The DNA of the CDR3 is TGTGCCAGCAGTTTACGGGGTGGTGGAAACACCATATATTTT.